This T cell receptor beta chain was retrieved from a study of CD8 T cells in ankylosing spondylitis. Study results and caveats: There was reportedly significant enrichment of clones that were disease-linked in matched ankylosing spondylitis synovial fluid. As for the disease-linked clones, they showed a CD8+ phenotype and occurred at relatively low frequencies in peripheral blood. Some of these motif variants have turned up before, in reports on reactive arthritis synovial fluid and blood.

The CDR3 runs 11 residues. V was trimmed by 4 bases and J by 2 bases, leaving 5 bases between them. In germline, CDR1 is DFQATT, CDR2 SNEGSKA (reference sequence). Quantitative 5'-RACE with molecular barcodes produced the TCR beta libraries. TCRdb itself ran the 5' RACE reads through MiXCR, one entry per CDR3 protein. Of about 340,000 distinct CDR3 sequences in the sample, roughly 20% were seen once. As concerns this clonotype: Its target is not known.

Sequencing used blood, either unsorted or a sorted T cell fraction (not recorded which). The V call is TRBV20-1, the J call TRBJ1-1; no reliable D call. This clonotype was obtained from a male donor with ankylosing spondylitis or in good health (not recorded which). CDR3 amino acids: CSANQNTEAFF. CDR3 sequence (DNA): TGCAGTGCTAACCAAAACACTGAAGCTTTCTTT.